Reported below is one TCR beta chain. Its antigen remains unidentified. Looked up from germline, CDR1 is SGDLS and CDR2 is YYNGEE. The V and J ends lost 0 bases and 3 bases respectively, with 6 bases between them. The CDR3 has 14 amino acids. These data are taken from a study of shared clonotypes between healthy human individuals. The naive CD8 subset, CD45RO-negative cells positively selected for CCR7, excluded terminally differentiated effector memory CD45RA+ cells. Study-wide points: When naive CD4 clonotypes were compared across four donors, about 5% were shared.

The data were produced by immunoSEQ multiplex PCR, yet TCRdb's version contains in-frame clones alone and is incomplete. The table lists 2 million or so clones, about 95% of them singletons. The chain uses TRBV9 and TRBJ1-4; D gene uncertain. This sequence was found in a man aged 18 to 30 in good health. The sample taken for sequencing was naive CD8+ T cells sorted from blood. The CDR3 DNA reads TGTGCCAGCAGCGTAGGGCAGGCTAATGAAAAACTGTTTTTT. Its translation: CASSVGQANEKLFF.